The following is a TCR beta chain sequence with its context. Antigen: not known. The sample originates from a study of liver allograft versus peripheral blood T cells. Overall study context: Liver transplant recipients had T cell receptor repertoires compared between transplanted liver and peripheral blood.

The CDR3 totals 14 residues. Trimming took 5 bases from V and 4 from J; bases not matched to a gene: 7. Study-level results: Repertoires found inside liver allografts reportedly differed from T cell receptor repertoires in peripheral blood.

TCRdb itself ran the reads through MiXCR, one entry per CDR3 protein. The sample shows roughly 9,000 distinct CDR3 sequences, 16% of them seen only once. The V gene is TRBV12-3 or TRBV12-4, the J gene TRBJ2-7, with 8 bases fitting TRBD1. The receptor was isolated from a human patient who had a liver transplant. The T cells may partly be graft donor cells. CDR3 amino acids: CASSTGTGQYEQYF. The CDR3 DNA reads TGTGCCAGCAGTACCGGGACAGGTCAGTACGAGCAGTACTTC.